This T cell receptor (beta chain) was documented in a study of somatic mutations in cytotoxic T cells in rheumatoid arthritis. Whole-study findings and limits: It was in rheumatoid arthritis patients, but not in healthy controls, that CD8+ clonality increased with age. Any difference in CD8+ T-cell clonality between patients who had rheumatoid arthritis and healthy controls who were age-matched was not statistically significant. For about an eighth of the roughly 60 patients, a single CD8+ clone accounted for more than 20% of CD8+ cells.

Per the original data handling: The authors compared patient CD8+ clones larger than 1% against published virus-specific TCRB sequences. Only a few of these clones matched. The assay was immunoSEQ multiplex PCR, and TCRdb's table has in-frame clones only and misses some. V and J calls and clone size are given by that table; D and trimming were obtained from the DNA. This table has some 14,000 clones, around 90% appearing once. Regarding this clone: Its antigen is currently unknown.

CDR3 length: 14 amino acids. With V trimmed by 7 bases and J by 1 base, 3 bases remained unmatched. Germline CDR1 LNHDA, CDR2 SQIVND (reference sequence). Sample: CD4+ T cells sorted from blood. The chain has TRBV19 and TRBJ1-1; 10 bases are a match to TRBD1. The clonotype comes from an older man with rheumatoid arthritis. The CDR3 here is CASTRTGGNTEAFF. The CDR3 DNA sequence: TGTGCCAGTACCCGGACAGGGGGGAACACTGAAGCTTTCTTT.